In this sample, the clone carrying this T cell receptor (beta chain) turned up many times. The antigen is not known. It was with unique molecular identifiers that the TCRbeta library was prepared. TCRdb fed the PCR reads into MiXCR, producing one record per CDR3 protein. Among under 35,000 distinct CDR3 sequences listed, roughly 6% were seen once. These data belong to a study of T-cell reconstitution after alpha-beta-depleted transplantation in children. Study-wide results and limits: Alpha-beta T cells about two months after transplant reportedly derived from several hundred expanded graft clones. At one year after transplant, newly produced T cells mostly accounted for T-cell counts and diversity.

There are 16 residues in the CDR3. Trimming shortened V by 1 base and J by 0 bases, and 7 bases separated the two germline ends. Germline assignment: CDR1 SGHTA and CDR2 FQGNSA. Here the sequenced sample was PBMCs, mostly from graft donor cells, taken 180 days after TCRalphabeta/CD19-depleted stem cell transplant. J is TRBJ2-6 and V is TRBV7-2, with unresolved D. The TCR originated in a male patient younger than 18 who had a stem cell transplant for acute myeloid leukemia, so the T cells may come from the graft donor. CDR3 sequence (DNA): TGTGCCAGCAGCTTAGTAAGACCCTCTGGGGCCAACGTCCTGACTTTC. Encoded protein: CASSLVRPSGANVLTF.